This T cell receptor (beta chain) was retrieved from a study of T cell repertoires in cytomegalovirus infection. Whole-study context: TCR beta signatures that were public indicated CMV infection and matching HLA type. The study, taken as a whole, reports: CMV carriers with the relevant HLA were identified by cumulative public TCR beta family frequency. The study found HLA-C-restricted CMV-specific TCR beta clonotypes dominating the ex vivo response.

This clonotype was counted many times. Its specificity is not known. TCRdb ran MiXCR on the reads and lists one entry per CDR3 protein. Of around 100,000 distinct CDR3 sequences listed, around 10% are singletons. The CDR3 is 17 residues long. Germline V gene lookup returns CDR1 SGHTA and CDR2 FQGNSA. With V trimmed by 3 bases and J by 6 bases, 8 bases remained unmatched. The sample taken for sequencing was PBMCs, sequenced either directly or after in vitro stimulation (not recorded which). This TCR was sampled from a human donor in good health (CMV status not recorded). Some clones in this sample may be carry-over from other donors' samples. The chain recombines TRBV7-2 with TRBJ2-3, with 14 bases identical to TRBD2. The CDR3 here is CASSFRLAGGLLDTQYF. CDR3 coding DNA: TGTGCCAGCAGCTTTAGACTAGCGGGAGGGCTTCTGGATACGCAGTATTTT.